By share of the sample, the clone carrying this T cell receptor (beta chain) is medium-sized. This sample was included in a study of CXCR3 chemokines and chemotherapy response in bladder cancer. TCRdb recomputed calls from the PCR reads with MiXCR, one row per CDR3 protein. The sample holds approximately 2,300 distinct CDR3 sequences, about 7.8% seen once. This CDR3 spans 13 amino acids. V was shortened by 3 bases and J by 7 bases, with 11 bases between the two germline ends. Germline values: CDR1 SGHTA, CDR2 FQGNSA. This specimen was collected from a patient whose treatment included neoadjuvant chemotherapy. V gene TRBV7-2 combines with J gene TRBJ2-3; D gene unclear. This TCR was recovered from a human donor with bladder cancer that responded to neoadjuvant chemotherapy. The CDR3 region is CASSLGSSYTQYF. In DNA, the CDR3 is TGTGCCAGCAGCTTGGGAAGCAGCTATACGCAGTATTTT.